This TCR beta chain was found in a study of shared clonotypes between healthy human individuals. Germline values: CDR1 SNHLY, CDR2 FYNNEI. The V end was cut by 4 bases, the J end by 4 bases, with 14 bases between. The CDR3 is 15 amino acids. Data came from immunoSEQ multiplex PCR; TCRdb stores just in-frame clones and leaves some out. The sample records 190,000 or so clones, roughly 70% being singletons. V and J are TRBV2 and TRBJ2-1; D possibly corresponds to TRBD1 (6 bases). The specimen sequenced was memory CD4+ T cells sorted from blood. Noted subset: CD45RA-negative fraction. The origin of this receptor is a man aged 25 to 40 in good health. CDR3 in DNA: TGTGCCAGCAGTGCTCCTAGTAGGGGGTACAATGAGCAGTTCTTC. This gives the protein CASSAPSRGYNEQFF. The full variable domain, rest sourced from reference TRBV2 and TRBJ2-1, is EPEVTQTPSHQVTQMGQEVILRCVPISNHLYFYWYRQILGQKVEFLVSFYNNEISEKSEIFDDQFSVERPDGSNFTLKIRSTKLEDSAMYFCASSAPSRGYNEQFFGPGTRLTVL.